This T cell receptor (beta chain) was documented in a study of blood T cell repertoires in COVID-19. Study-wide background: From T cells, B-cell-depleted T cells, or PBMCs came the material, which was cDNA or gDNA.

The CDR3 has 16 amino acids. J was trimmed by 7 bases and V by 5 bases; bases with no gene match: 13. The V gene's germline CDR1 is SEHNR and CDR2 FQNEAQ (reference sequence). TCRdb's copy holds only in-frame clones and misses some; the assay was immunoSEQ multiplex PCR. The repertoire holds roughly 240,000 clones, with 86% as singletons. This TCR was recovered from a man between 18 and 35 years old with active or convalescent COVID-19. The sample consisted of peripheral blood. The chain combines TRBV7-9 with TRBJ2-1; TRBD2 matches 8 bases. CDR3 in amino acids: CASSPVSGGRYNEQFF. CDR3 nucleotides: TGTGCCAGCAGCCCTGTCTCGGGGGGGCGGTATAATGAGCAGTTCTTC.